This is a list of T cell receptor beta chains from one sample in a study of molecular identifiers for immune sequencing clone quantification. TCRdb reprocessed the PCR reads with MiXCR, giving one entry per CDR3 protein. The sample holds about 510,000 distinct CDR3 sequences, about 26% seen once. Sequencing used naive CD8+ T cells from blood, with Jurkat cell RNA spiked in. The receptors were sampled from a human donor in good health. Some libraries in this study had Jurkat cell RNA spiked in. The CDR3 runs from the conserved cysteine through the conserved F or W. Each record gives: clone size, CDR3 length, D gene, J gene, V gene, CDR3 DNA, CDR3 protein. A D gene is named only where the DNA matches it firmly. Expanded clones are given a class, and other clones once, few, many or no size at all.

clone_size: few; cdr3_length: 15; d_call: TRBD1; j_call: TRBJ2-3; v_call: TRBV7-9; cdr3_nt: TGTGCCAGCAGCTTATGGACAGGTGGGATTGATACGCAGTATTTT; cdr3_aa: CASSLWTGGIDTQYF
clone_size: few; cdr3_length: 17; d_call: -; j_call: TRBJ1-1; v_call: TRBV11-2; cdr3_nt: TGTGCCAGCAGCCCAATCCCGGGACACCAAAGGCACACTGAAGCTTTCTTT; cdr3_aa: CASSPIPGHQRHTEAFF
clone_size: -; cdr3_length: 17; d_call: -; j_call: TRBJ2-7; v_call: TRBV30; cdr3_nt: TGTGCCTGGAGGGAGAAGTATGTGACACCCGACACCTACGAGCAGTACTTC; cdr3_aa: CAWREKYVTPDTYEQYF
clone_size: many; cdr3_length: 15; d_call: -; j_call: TRBJ2-1; v_call: TRBV11-2; cdr3_nt: TGTGCCAGCAGCTTACCCTACCACGGGGGCAATGAGCAGTTCTTC; cdr3_aa: CASSLPYHGGNEQFF
clone_size: few; cdr3_length: 16; d_call: -; j_call: TRBJ2-3; v_call: TRBV11-1; cdr3_nt: TGTGCCAGCAGCGTCCGGGACCGAAGAAGCACAGATACGCAGTATTTT; cdr3_aa: CASSVRDRRSTDTQYF
clone_size: -; cdr3_length: 17; d_call: -; j_call: TRBJ1-1; v_call: TRBV4-3; cdr3_nt: TGCGCCAGCAGCCAAAAGGTATTTTCCGGATTCGACACTGAAGCTTTCTTT; cdr3_aa: CASSQKVFSGFDTEAFF
clone_size: -; cdr3_length: 15; d_call: TRBD1; j_call: TRBJ2-7; v_call: TRBV12-3/TRBV12-4; cdr3_nt: TGTGCCAGCAGTTTGGGACAGGACTTTATCTACGAGCAGTACTTC; cdr3_aa: CASSLGQDFIYEQYF
clone_size: few; cdr3_length: 14; d_call: TRBD1; j_call: TRBJ2-7; v_call: TRBV27; cdr3_nt: TGTGCCAGCAGTTCGGACAGGACCTACTACGAGCAGTACTTC; cdr3_aa: CASSSDRTYYEQYF
clone_size: many; cdr3_length: 11; d_call: -; j_call: TRBJ2-7; v_call: TRBV28; cdr3_nt: TGTGCCAGCAGCCCGCTCGCCGAGCAGTACTTC; cdr3_aa: CASSPLAEQYF
clone_size: many; cdr3_length: 16; d_call: TRBD1; j_call: TRBJ2-3; v_call: TRBV2; cdr3_nt: TGTGCCAGCGTGAGGACAGGGAAGGGGGGCACAGATACGCAGTATTTT; cdr3_aa: CASVRTGKGGTDTQYF
clone_size: -; cdr3_length: 15; d_call: TRBD2; j_call: TRBJ2-5; v_call: TRBV3-1; cdr3_nt: TGTGCCAGCGGCTTGCAGCGGGAGGGATGGGAGACCCAGTACTTC; cdr3_aa: CASGLQREGWETQYF
clone_size: many; cdr3_length: 17; d_call: TRBD1; j_call: TRBJ1-1; v_call: TRBV27; cdr3_nt: TGTGCCAGCAGTTTATGGTCTCCGTCAGGGGGGGGCACTGAAGCTTTCTTT; cdr3_aa: CASSLWSPSGGGTEAFF
clone_size: -; cdr3_length: 14; d_call: -; j_call: TRBJ2-7; v_call: TRBV19; cdr3_nt: TGTGCCAGTAGCGCATCCGGGTACTACTACGAGCAGTACTTC; cdr3_aa: CASSASGYYYEQYF
clone_size: -; cdr3_length: 17; d_call: -; j_call: TRBJ2-3; v_call: TRBV7-2; cdr3_nt: TGTGCCAGCAGCTCCCCTGTACTAGGGATGATCACAGATACGCAGTATTTT; cdr3_aa: CASSSPVLGMITDTQYF
clone_size: -; cdr3_length: 15; d_call: -; j_call: TRBJ2-5; v_call: TRBV7-2; cdr3_nt: TGTGCCAGCAGCTCCCCTTCAGAGTACCAAGAGACCCAGTACTTC; cdr3_aa: CASSSPSEYQETQYF
clone_size: many; cdr3_length: 13; d_call: TRBD1; j_call: TRBJ1-3; v_call: TRBV15; cdr3_nt: TGTGCCACAAGGACAGGGGGCTCAAACACCATATATTTT; cdr3_aa: CATRTGGSNTIYF
clone_size: -; cdr3_length: 19; d_call: TRBD1; j_call: TRBJ2-3; v_call: TRBV4-3; cdr3_nt: TGCGCCAGCAGCCAAGAACCTTCCCCAGGGGGCGGTTCGACAGATACGCAGTATTTT; cdr3_aa: CASSQEPSPGGGSTDTQYF
clone_size: few; cdr3_length: 16; d_call: TRBD2; j_call: TRBJ2-7; v_call: TRBV6-1; cdr3_nt: TGTGCCAGCAGTGAAGTGACTAGCGGGAGTCCCTACGAGCAGTACTTC; cdr3_aa: CASSEVTSGSPYEQYF
clone_size: -; cdr3_length: 14; d_call: TRBD1; j_call: TRBJ2-4; v_call: TRBV19; cdr3_nt: TGTGCCAGTAGTCCCGGGACAGCCCAAAACATTCAGTACTTC; cdr3_aa: CASSPGTAQNIQYF
clone_size: many; cdr3_length: 18; d_call: TRBD1; j_call: TRBJ2-4; v_call: TRBV6-5; cdr3_nt: TGTGCCAGCAGTAAACACCCCCTAGGACAGGCGGACAAAAACATTCAGTACTTC; cdr3_aa: CASSKHPLGQADKNIQYF
clone_size: -; cdr3_length: 15; d_call: TRBD2; j_call: TRBJ2-7; v_call: TRBV29-1; cdr3_nt: TGCAGCGTGGCCCTTCGCGGGAGGGCCTTGTACGAGCAGTACTTC; cdr3_aa: CSVALRGRALYEQYF
clone_size: -; cdr3_length: 17; d_call: -; j_call: TRBJ1-3; v_call: TRBV2; cdr3_nt: TGTGCCAGCAGTGAATGGGCTTTTGGCAGCTCTGGAAACACCATATATTTT; cdr3_aa: CASSEWAFGSSGNTIYF
clone_size: many; cdr3_length: 15; d_call: -; j_call: TRBJ2-1; v_call: TRBV24-1; cdr3_nt: TGTGCCACCAGTGATTATGCTACCAGCGCCAATGAGCAGTTCTTC; cdr3_aa: CATSDYATSANEQFF
clone_size: -; cdr3_length: 14; d_call: -; j_call: TRBJ2-2; v_call: TRBV3-1; cdr3_nt: TGTGCCAGCAGCCAAACTACAGTCACCAGGGAGCTGTTTTTT; cdr3_aa: CASSQTTVTRELFF
clone_size: few; cdr3_length: 15; d_call: -; j_call: TRBJ1-1; v_call: TRBV9; cdr3_nt: TGTGCCAGCAGCGCGGGGACCTCCCCAGGCACTGAAGCTTTCTTT; cdr3_aa: CASSAGTSPGTEAFF